This T cell receptor (beta chain) is drawn from a study of beta chain features in type 1 diabetes. A remark on this clone: Its antigen is still unknown.

TCRB transcripts that were expressed got sequenced, as all of the isolated RNA had been reverse transcribed. Clones were sequenced by immunoSEQ multiplex PCR, and TCRdb holds only the in-frame ones, with some missing. This table has roughly 260,000 clones, roughly 21% appearing once. Findings and limits, study-wide: Shortening of TCRB CDR3s, moderate but significant, appeared in all four CD4+ subsets of Type 1 diabetes patients.

The CDR3 is made up of 14 amino acids. The germline V gene has CDR1 SGDLS and CDR2 YYNGEE. V dropped 2 bases and J dropped 5 bases, with 11 bases sitting between them. The sequence came from a woman between 40 and 50 years old with type 1 diabetes. This chain links TRBV9 with TRBJ2-1; TRBD1 might be the D (5 bases). The sequenced sample consisted of naive CD4+ T cells from blood. CDR3 DNA: TGTGCCAGCAGCGTCCAGGGAAGGAACAATGAGCAGTTCTTC. This gives the protein CASSVQGRNNEQFF.